The 5 T cell receptor beta chains below were found in one sample sequenced in a study of spatial heterogeneity in lung cancer. MiXCR, run by TCRdb on the 5' RACE reads, gives a single entry per CDR3 protein. The sample lists approximately 66,000 distinct CDR3 sequences, roughly 6.4% occurring once. Specified time point: sample taken at primary tumor resection. This sample comprised PBMCs, obtained at surgery. Every receptor here comes from a female donor with early-stage non-small cell lung cancer.

This clonotype has at least ten counts. The chain carries TRBV18 and TRBJ1-3, with TRBD1 as a possible D gene (6 bases). Germline values: CDR1 KGHSH, CDR2 LQKENI. The CDR3 is made up of 15 amino acids. With 2 bases removed from V and 2 bases from J, the gap between germline ends came to 10 bases. CDR3 coding DNA: TGTGCCAGCTCACCAATACAGGGAACTGGAAACACCATATATTTT. This encodes CASSPIQGTGNTIYF.

Remarks on this clonotype: A much bigger clone sits one base away, suggesting this may be a read error. This chain joins TRBV20-1 and TRBJ2-1; D perhaps matches TRBD1 (5 bases). The CDR3 loop spans 11 amino acids. The germline V gene encodes CDR1 DFQATT and CDR2 SNEGSKA (reference sequence). CDR3 in amino acids: CSALGPNEQIF. CDR3 in DNA: TGCAGTGCTCTGGGGCCGAATGAGCAGATCTTC.

The table lists this clonotype with many counts. The chain couples TRBV20-1 to TRBJ2-7, with D unclear. Germline assignment: CDR1 DFQATT and CDR2 SNEGSKA (reference sequence). This CDR3 contains 12 residues. V was clipped by 0 bases and J by 3 bases, with 6 bases between them. This chain's CDR3 is CSARDYYYEQYV. In nucleotides, the CDR3 is TGCAGTGCTAGAGATTACTACTACGAGCAGTACGTC.

This clonotype was counted only a few times. The gene calls are TRBV6-5 and TRBJ2-6, with TRBD1 identical over 7 bases. J was trimmed by 0 bases and V by 2 bases; bases with no gene match: 10. Germline lookup yields CDR1 MNHEY and CDR2 SVGAGI. The CDR3 runs 19 residues. This CDR3 reads CASSYDPGTVASGANVLTF. The DNA of the CDR3 is TGTGCCAGCAGTTACGATCCTGGGACAGTCGCCTCTGGGGCCAACGTCCTGACTTTC.

This clonotype was found a few times. The rearrangement uses TRBV20-1 and TRBJ1-6, with 11 nucleotides matching TRBD1. The CDR3 is made up of 15 amino acids. Germline V gene data show CDR1 as DFQATT and CDR2 as SNEGSKA (reference sequence). V shed 6 bases and J 10 bases; nucleotides not matched to a gene: 11. This CDR3 is CSAGHRDRGNSPLHF. The CDR3 DNA reads TGCAGTGCCGGACACCGGGACAGGGGGAACTCACCCCTCCACTTT.